The sequence of this T cell receptor beta chain was determined in a study of T cell responses to AZD1222 COVID-19 vaccine (dated by TCRdb to 2020 to 2022). In terms of the full investigation: A total of more than 230 trial participants underwent TCR sequencing, of whom about 200 had received two doses of AZD1222 and 26 had received two doses of the MenACWY control vaccine. Trial participants were enrolled by age into subgroups of 18-55, 56-69 and 70-plus years, and approximately 150, 30 and 60 TCR-sequenced participants, respectively, were included in these subgroups.

Beyond this particular receptor, the publication reports: Only a handful of AZD1222 recipients were SARS-CoV-2 seropositive at baseline, limiting conclusions about previously exposed vaccinees. Participants were mostly white British, with more females than males. The authors suggested clonal diversity may have been underestimated. Because no day 14 peak-response samples were available, the repertoires could be characterized only after the peak T cell response. The 56-69-year group was small, and its depth increase did not reach significance, likely because of low power. Spike-specific TCR breadth and depth rose significantly after two AZD1222 doses compared with day 0 and with MenACWY recipients. The whole spike protein was spanned by vaccine-associated CD4 TCRs, and dominant responses were seen in regions 160-218 and 743-854. Reportedly, close to half of the unique spike-specific TCRs recognized epitopes lying outside the regions that are mutated in the B.1.351 and B.1.1.7 variants.

Deletion took 6 bases off V and 0 bases off J, with a span of 8 bases between the germline ends. Its CDR3 holds 13 amino acids, cysteine through phenylalanine. The kept DNA is CDR3 alone, 39 bases in frame from the first base. Taken from the germline V gene, the CDR1 and CDR2 loops are MNHEY and SVGAGI. Notes on this clone: Its antigen is currently not known. No base quality information exists; no much larger clone differs at one position.

The CDR3 regions of human TCRbeta chains were analyzed by immunosequencing. Per the source publication's procedure: TCRs in the repertoires were compared against a reference library of SARS-CoV-2-specific TCRs that had been generated with the MIRA antigen-specificity platform. Breadth meant the fraction of unique TCRs that were SARS-CoV-2-associated, whereas depth meant the fraction of total T cells that were SARS-CoV-2-associated. Using the MIRA data, each spike-specific TCR was assigned both to the spike region to which the TCR was reactive and to a CD4 or CD8 class. Log10-transformed breadth and depth values were compared by one-way ANOVA with Sidak's multiple comparisons tests. Entries here come from immuneACCESS through TCRdb and include only in-frame sequences with V and J called. Some clones fail to appear in such tables; in the studies checked, an unresolved V gene covers under half of the shortfall, and the cause of the remainder is unknown. V, J and clone size were drawn from that table, and D and trimming were deduced from the DNA. This sample has about 150,000 clones in its table, and 75% to 95% of those were observed once. Roughly 3.2% of the sample goes to the ten largest clones.

The meaning of the sample's time point label: about 28 days (+/-7) after the second vaccine dose. Because spike-specific TCR depth and breadth did not differ between the two schedules, AZD1222 recipients who got a second dose at roughly 4 weeks were pooled with those who got a second dose at roughly 12 weeks. Samples from vaccinated people were obtained from the UK trials COV001 and COV002, which included a single-blind randomized controlled phase 2/3 trial of AZD1222 (ChAdOx1 nCoV-19) in healthy adults. For TCRbeta chain sequencing, PBMC samples were collected from trial participants at day 0 and at day 28 after the second dose.

This TCR was sampled from an adult who received the AZD1222 COVID-19 vaccine. The sample in question was peripheral blood, obtained 28 days after the second AZD1222 dose. The chain employs TRBV6-5 and TRBJ1-2; TRBD1 is perhaps the D gene, given 5 matching bases. The DNA sequence is TGTGCCAGCAGGGGGCAGGCTAACTATGGCTACACCTTC. Its protein product is CASRGQANYGYTF.